Listed below are T cell receptor beta chains from one sample, sequenced in a study of blood T cell repertoires in COVID-19. The method was immunoSEQ multiplex PCR; TCRdb's version includes in-frame clones alone and lacks a portion of them. The table has fewer than 300,000 clones, around 84% seen once; the top ten hold roughly 2.5%. Sequences were obtained from PBMCs or T cells enriched from blood (not recorded which). The receptors were gathered from a woman aged 50 to 60 who had recovered from COVID-19. Both conserved end residues are trimmed from each CDR3. Each record gives: V gene, J gene, CDR3 protein.

TRBV19	TRBJ1-1	ASSPDRAEAF
TRBV4-2	TRBJ1-1	ASSQVGDTAEAF
TRBV5-4	TRBJ1-3	ASSLIDGTFGNTIY
TRBV28	TRBJ1-2	ASSLKLGVYGYT
TRBV3-1/TRBV3-2	TRBJ2-1	ASSPTSGRAHEQF
TRBV5-1	TRBJ1-4	ASRGEGKLF
TRBV27	TRBJ2-7	ASSSTGEINSYEQY
TRBV5-1	TRBJ1-6	ASSLEGANSPLH
TRBV4-1	TRBJ2-3	ASSQDQYGGRLGNTQY
TRBV28	TRBJ1-4	ASTSAAGFGEKLF
TRBV3-1/TRBV3-2	TRBJ1-2	ASSQPGQGDGYT
TRBV6-1	TRBJ1-3	ASSENRGNTIY
TRBV29-1	TRBJ2-3	SVDGGLTDTQY
TRBV7-9	TRBJ1-2	ASSLARITGYT
TRBV30	TRBJ2-1	AWSVLAGNNEQF
TRBV3-1/TRBV3-2	TRBJ1-5	ASSQEADQPQH
TRBV28	TRBJ1-2	ASTVQGRYGYT
TRBV30	TRBJ1-4	AWKAPTVTVEKLF
TRBV27	TRBJ1-2	ASSTAGWDYGYT
TRBV9	TRBJ1-4	ASSGLHGEKLF
TRBV19	TRBJ1-5	ASCGQGNQPQH
TRBV19	TRBJ2-2	ASRRRENTGELF
TRBV30	TRBJ1-3	AWSPGNTIY
TRBV5-6	TRBJ1-5	ASSSTDSLQPQH
TRBV3-1/TRBV3-2	TRBJ1-1	ASSPNGGSGTEAF
TRBV19	TRBJ2-2	ASSMPGTNTGELF
TRBV5-5	TRBJ1-4	ASSLERGREEKLF
TRBV29-1	TRBJ1-2	SVQQGYGYT
TRBV5-4	TRBJ2-7	ASSPGLAVSYEQY
TRBV9	TRBJ2-5	ASSVERQAGRETQY
TRBV2	TRBJ2-5	ASSEGQGVTETQY
TRBV3-1/TRBV3-2	TRBJ1-5	ASSQDWGAQH
TRBV5-1	TRBJ2-7	ASSLAGGLGTDEQY
TRBV18	TRBJ2-7	ASSPRDRGSYEQY
TRBV7-9	TRBJ2-1	ASSPDRGTEQF
TRBV18	TRBJ1-3	ASSPQGTGNTIY
TRBV10-2	TRBJ2-7	ASSESRTSSVN
TRBV12-3/TRBV12-4	TRBJ1-3	ASNSFSGNTIY
TRBV7-8	TRBJ2-7	ASSLVGSFRRGYEQY
TRBV7-3	TRBJ2-2	ASSYSGTGESGELF
TRBV3-1/TRBV3-2	TRBJ1-3	ASSQTLSGNTIY
TRBV5-1	TRBJ2-7	ASSFGQGGSYEQY
TRBV6-5	TRBJ2-1	ASGDRPTSEQF
TRBV11-2	TRBJ2-7	ASSEGLAGPYEQY
TRBV4-1	TRBJ2-7	ASSQFTGRDSNEQY
TRBV5-1	TRBJ2-5	ASSLVAGGPERTQY
TRBV19	TRBJ2-3	ASSTGQLVTDTQY
TRBV19	TRBJ1-2	ASSFGQPDGYT
TRBV5-1	TRBJ1-6	ASRRGMDSPLH
TRBV19	TRBJ2-3	ASRTSGRFTDTQY
TRBV7-6	TRBJ1-4	ARPGQHATNEKLF
TRBV5-1	TRBJ2-7	ASSFSQGADEQY
TRBV24-1	TRBJ1-2	ATSDSTYRYGYT
TRBV7-8	TRBJ1-1	ASAQWGRGDTEAF